Listed below are T cell receptor beta chains from one sample, sequenced in a study of OX40 agonist ivuxolimab in advanced cancers. Clones were read by immunoSEQ multiplex PCR, and TCRdb kept only the in-frame ones, dropping some. The sample includes about 69,000 clones, 90% to 95% of them seen just once. Here the sequenced sample was CD4+ or CD8+ T cells sorted from blood, taken in a trial of the OX40 agonist ivuxolimab. The receptor source for this set is an adult with an advanced solid tumor such as melanoma, head and neck, liver or kidney cancer. CDR3s include the opening cysteine and the closing phenylalanine or tryptophan. Each record gives: J gene, V gene, D gene, clone size, CDR3 protein, CDR3 DNA. D genes are given only for firm matches. Clone size, where shown, is once, few, many, or a class for clones that have expanded.

j_call: TRBJ2-7
v_call: TRBV5-4
d_call: TRBD1
clone_size: once
cdr3_aa: CASSLAMGTGVDEQYF
cdr3_nt: TGTGCCAGCAGCTTGGCAATGGGGACAGGGGTCGACGAGCAGTACTTC

j_call: TRBJ2-1
v_call: TRBV6-6
d_call: TRBD2
clone_size: -
cdr3_aa: CASSPEPGGNEQFF
cdr3_nt: TGTGCCAGCAGCCCAGAACCGGGAGGGAATGAGCAGTTCTTC

j_call: TRBJ1-5
v_call: TRBV7-9
d_call: TRBD1
clone_size: -
cdr3_aa: CASSLVTGGIQSNQPQHF
cdr3_nt: TGTGCCAGCAGCTTAGTGACAGGGGGCATACAGAGCAATCAGCCCCAGCATTTT

j_call: TRBJ2-2
v_call: TRBV25-1
d_call: -
clone_size: -
cdr3_aa: CASRGGAFTNLPGELFF
cdr3_nt: TGTGCCAGCAGGGGGGGCGCGTTCACCAATTTACCCGGGGAGCTGTTTTTT

j_call: TRBJ1-1
v_call: TRBV28
d_call: -
clone_size: few
cdr3_aa: CASSPIDTAEAFF
cdr3_nt: TGTGCCAGCAGTCCCATCGACACGGCTGAAGCTTTCTTT

j_call: TRBJ2-5
v_call: TRBV6-1
d_call: -
clone_size: -
cdr3_aa: CASRFWGSFQETQYF
cdr3_nt: TGTGCCAGCAGGTTTTGGGGGTCGTTCCAAGAGACCCAGTACTTC

j_call: TRBJ2-7
v_call: TRBV10-3
d_call: TRBD1
clone_size: few
cdr3_aa: CAIRGTATYEQYF
cdr3_nt: TGTGCCATCAGGGGGACAGCCACCTACGAGCAGTACTTC

j_call: TRBJ1-5
v_call: TRBV5-3
d_call: -
clone_size: -
cdr3_aa: CARSPERKPQHF
cdr3_nt: TGTGCCAGAAGCCCAGAAAGAAAGCCCCAGCATTTT

j_call: TRBJ1-5
v_call: TRBV28
d_call: -
clone_size: -
cdr3_aa: CASSLATLWEDQPQHF
cdr3_nt: TGTGCCAGCAGTTTAGCGACACTGTGGGAGGATCAGCCCCAGCATTTT

j_call: TRBJ1-1
v_call: TRBV7-9
d_call: TRBD1
clone_size: -
cdr3_aa: CASSLGQGITEAFF
cdr3_nt: TGTGCCAGCAGCCTCGGACAGGGGATCACTGAAGCTTTCTTT